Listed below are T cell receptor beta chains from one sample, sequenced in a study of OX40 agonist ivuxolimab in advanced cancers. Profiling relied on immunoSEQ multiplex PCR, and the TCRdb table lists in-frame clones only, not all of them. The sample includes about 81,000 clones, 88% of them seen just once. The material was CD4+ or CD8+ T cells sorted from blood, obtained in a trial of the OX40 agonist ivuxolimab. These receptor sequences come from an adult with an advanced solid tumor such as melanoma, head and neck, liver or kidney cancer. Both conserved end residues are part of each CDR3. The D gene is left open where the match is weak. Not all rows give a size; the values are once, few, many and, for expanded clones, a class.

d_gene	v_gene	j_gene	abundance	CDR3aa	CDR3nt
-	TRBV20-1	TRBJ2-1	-	CSAPWSWEQFF	TGCAGTGCTCCCTGGTCGTGGGAGCAGTTCTTC
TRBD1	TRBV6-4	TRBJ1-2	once	CASSDNTRGFDGYTF	TGTGCCAGCAGTGATAATACCAGGGGGTTCGATGGCTACACCTTC
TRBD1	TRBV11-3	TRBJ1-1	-	CASSSGQGENTEAFF	TGTGCCAGCAGCTCGGGACAGGGGGAGAACACTGAAGCTTTCTTT
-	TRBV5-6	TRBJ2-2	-	CASTRVGGSRTGELFF	TGTGCCAGCACCCGGGTGGGGGGAAGTCGCACCGGGGAGCTGTTTTTT
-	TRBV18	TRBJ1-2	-	CASSPREFAYGYTF	TGTGCCAGCTCACCCAGGGAGTTTGCCTATGGCTACACCTTC
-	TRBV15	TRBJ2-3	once	CATSRSTDTQYF	TGTGCCACCAGCAGGTCTACAGATACGCAGTATTTT
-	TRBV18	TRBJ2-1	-	CASPGTDYNEQFF	TGTGCCAGCCCGGGAACGGATTACAATGAGCAGTTCTTC
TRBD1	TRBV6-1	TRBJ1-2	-	CATRQGGDNYGYTF	TGTGCCACACGACAGGGGGGCGATAACTATGGCTACACTTTC
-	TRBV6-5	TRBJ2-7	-	CASMVVGTSSYEQYF	TGTGCCAGCATGGTAGTGGGGACCAGCTCCTACGAGCAGTACTTC
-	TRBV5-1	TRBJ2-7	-	CASSPDGEQYF	TGCGCCAGCAGCCCGGACGGTGAGCAGTACTTC
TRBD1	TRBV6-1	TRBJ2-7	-	CASGTVTYEQYF	TGTGCCAGCGGGACAGTAACCTACGAGCAGTACTTC
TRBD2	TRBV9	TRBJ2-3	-	CASSATGTSGVSDTQYF	TGTGCCAGCAGCGCCACCGGGACTAGTGGTGTTTCAGATACGCAGTATTTT
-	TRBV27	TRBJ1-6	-	CASSFQGNSPLHF	TGTGCCAGCAGTTTTCAGGGGAATTCACCCCTCCACTTT
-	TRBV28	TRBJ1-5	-	CASSSAGTLLGQPQHF	TGTGCCAGCAGTTCCGCCGGGACTCTCCTCGGGCAGCCCCAGCATTTT
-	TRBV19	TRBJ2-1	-	CASSLSQSSYNEQFF	TGTGCCAGTAGTCTCTCCCAAAGCTCCTACAATGAGCAGTTCTTC
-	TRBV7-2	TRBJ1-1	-	CASSFWMNTEAFF	TGTGCCAGCAGCTTCTGGATGAACACTGAAGCTTTCTTT
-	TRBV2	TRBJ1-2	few	CASTNRFGYTF	TGTGCCAGCACCAACCGGTTCGGCTACACCTTC
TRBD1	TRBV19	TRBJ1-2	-	CASSRQGRYGYTF	TGTGCCAGTAGCCGACAGGGCCGCTATGGCTACACCTTC
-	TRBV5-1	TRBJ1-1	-	CASRDPNTEAFF	TGCGCCAGCAGGGACCCGAACACTGAAGCTTTCTTT
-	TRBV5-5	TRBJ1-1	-	CASSLMSGNTEAFF	TGTGCCAGCAGCCTAATGTCGGGGAACACTGAAGCTTTCTTT
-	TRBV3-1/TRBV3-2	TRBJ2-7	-	CASSDRTF	TGTGCCAGCAGCGACAGGACCTTC
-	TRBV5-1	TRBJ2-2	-	CASKGVGGNTGELFF	TGCGCCAGCAAAGGAGTGGGGGGTAACACCGGGGAGCTGTTTTTT
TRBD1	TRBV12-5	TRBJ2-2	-	CASGSRDSGTGELFF	TGTGCTAGTGGTTCCCGGGACAGCGGCACCGGGGAGCTGTTTTTT
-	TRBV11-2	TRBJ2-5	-	CASQGSRETQYF	TGTGCCTCCCAGGGCTCACGGGAGACCCAGTACTTC
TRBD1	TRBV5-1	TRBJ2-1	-	CASSLTGGNNEQFF	TGCGCCAGCAGCTTGACAGGGGGAAACAATGAGCAGTTCTTC
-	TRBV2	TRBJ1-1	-	CASSEAGKGTEAFF	TGTGCCAGCAGTGAAGCAGGGAAGGGCACTGAAGCTTTCTTT
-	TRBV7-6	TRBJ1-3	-	CASSLDLGNTIYF	TGTGCCAGCAGCTTAGACCTTGGAAACACCATATATTTT
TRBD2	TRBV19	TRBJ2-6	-	CASSIGEGGANVLTF	TGTGCCAGTAGTATAGGGGAGGGAGGGGCCAACGTCCTGACTTTC
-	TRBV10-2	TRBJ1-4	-	CASLKTPVYNEKLFF	TGCGCCAGCCTAAAAACCCCGGTATATAACGAAAAACTGTTTTTT
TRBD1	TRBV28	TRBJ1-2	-	CASIGTASNYGYTF	TGTGCCAGCATTGGGACAGCCTCTAACTATGGCTACACCTTC
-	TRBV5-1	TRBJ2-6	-	CASSLLRDGESSGANVLTF	TGCGCCAGCAGCTTACTCCGGGACGGCGAAAGCTCTGGGGCCAACGTCCTGACTTTC
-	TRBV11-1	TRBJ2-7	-	CASSTRDPTYEQYF	TGTGCCAGCAGCACCCGGGACCCCACCTACGAGCAGTACTTC
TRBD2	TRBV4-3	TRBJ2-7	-	CASSRSGGEAYEQYF	TGCGCCAGCAGTCGTAGCGGGGGGGAAGCCTACGAGCAGTACTTC
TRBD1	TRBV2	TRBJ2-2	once	CASSAAGVRQGTTGELFF	TGTGCCAGCAGCGCAGCTGGGGTGAGACAGGGCACAACCGGGGAGCTGTTTTTT
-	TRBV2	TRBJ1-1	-	CASSVVRGDTEAFF	TGTGCCAGCAGCGTCGTCAGGGGTGACACTGAAGCTTTCTTT
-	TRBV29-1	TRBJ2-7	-	CSVTLGGVYEQYF	TGCAGCGTTACCTTGGGGGGAGTCTACGAGCAGTACTTC
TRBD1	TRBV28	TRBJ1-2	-	CASSGPGQGAVGYTF	TGTGCCAGCAGTGGCCCTGGACAGGGGGCTGTTGGCTACACCTTC